Included here is one T cell receptor beta chain sequence, with context. This entry is derived from a study of blood T cell repertoires in COVID-19. Study-level background: There were acute and convalescent COVID-19 samples, and they came from the United States, Italy and Spain.

Using immunoSEQ multiplex PCR, the repertoire was profiled, and TCRdb retains in-frame clones only, with some absent. This sample has approximately 220,000 clones, with around four fifths found just once. The V gene's germline CDR1 is GTSNPN and CDR2 SVGIG (reference sequence). The CDR3 extends over 13 amino acids. V gave up 8 bases and J gave up 5 bases, with 18 bases separating them. V is TRBV30 and J is TRBJ1-2; possibly TRBD1 for D (5 bases). Specimen: peripheral blood. The sequence was obtained from a woman aged 60-75 years who had recovered from COVID-19. The CDR3 is CARVDTSGYGYTF. The DNA for the CDR3 is TGTGCCAGGGTAGACACCTCAGGGTATGGCTACACCTTC.